This passage covers 21 T cell receptor beta chains from one sample sequenced in a study of circulating and synovial CD4+ cells in juvenile arthritis. The protocol was immunoSEQ multiplex PCR, while the TCRdb copy is restricted to in-frame clones and leaves out a portion. The sample includes fewer than 40,000 clones, roughly 95% of them seen just once. Sequenced sample: CD4+ T cells from blood. The receptor set was obtained from a human donor with juvenile idiopathic arthritis.

V and J are TRBV7-2 and TRBJ1-1, with 7 bases aligning to TRBD1. V lost 3 bases and J lost 5; bases outside the gene matches: 6. This CDR3 has 14 amino acids. The V gene's germline CDR1 is SGHTA and CDR2 FQGNSA. CDR3 nucleotides: TGTGCCAGCAGCTTCGACAGGGTCAGAACTGAAGCTTTCTTT. It codes for CASSFDRVRTEAFF.

The V call is TRBV5-1, the J call TRBJ2-2; maybe TRBD1 (7 bases). Germline V lookup: CDR1 SGHRS, CDR2 YFSETQ. The CDR3 loop spans 17 amino acids. Trimming cost V 4 bases and J 0 bases, with 16 bases left between them. In nucleotides, the CDR3 is TGCGCCAGCAGCCTTGTAGGGGGGACAGCGAACACCGGGGAGCTGTTTTTT. Amino acid sequence: CASSLVGGTANTGELFF.

The gene calls are TRBV6-1 and TRBJ2-4; 9 bases line up with TRBD2. Trimming removed 4 bases from V and 4 bases from J; junction bases left unmatched: 2. The CDR3 is 14 residues long. CDR1 MNHNS and CDR2 SASEGT come from the germline V gene. The CDR3: CASSGTSAKNIQYF. CDR3 sequence (DNA): TGTGCCAGCAGTGGGACTAGCGCGAAAAACATTCAGTACTTC.

This clone is a singleton in its sample. V usage is TRBV2 and J usage is TRBJ2-3; 11 nucleotides agree with TRBD1. The CDR3 has 13 amino acids. The trim removed 6 bases at V and 9 bases at J, leaving 5 bases unmatched. Per the germline V gene, CDR1 is SNHLY and CDR2 is FYNNEI. CDR3 coding DNA: TGTGCCAGCAGGGACAGGGGGCAGGGAACGCAGTATTTT. Translation gives CASRDRGQGTQYF.

V gene TRBV30 combines with J gene TRBJ1-4; D might be TRBD1 (5 bases). Germline CDR1 and CDR2: GTSNPN and SVGIG (reference sequence). Between the trimmed V and J ends, which lost 0 bases and 2 bases, there was a span of 7 bases. The CDR3 has 14 residues. CDR3 loop: CAWSVGGTNEKLFF. The CDR3 nucleotides are TGTGCCTGGAGTGTGGGGGGTACTAATGAAAAACTGTTTTTT.

The chain uses TRBV7-9 and TRBJ2-1; 12 nucleotides align to TRBD2. Trimming cost V 2 bases and J 2 bases; bases outside gene matches: 1. The CDR3 is 16 amino acids. Germline V gene sequence: CDR1 SEHNR, CDR2 FQNEAQ (reference sequence). CDR3 in DNA: TGTGCCAGCAGCTTAAGGACTAGCGGGACCTACAATGAGCAGTTCTTC. Translated: CASSLRTSGTYNEQFF.

This sequence joins TRBV28 and TRBJ2-2, with 10 positions matching TRBD1. CDR3 length equals 15 residues. Germline CDR1 and CDR2: MDHEN and SYDVKM. Trimming at V came to 6 bases and at J to 5 bases, leaving 6 bases not matched to a gene. CDR3 coding DNA: TGTGCCAGCAGGGGGGGACAGGGGCGGACCGGGGAGCTGTTTTTT. Its protein product is CASRGGQGRTGELFF.

The chain couples TRBV5-1 to TRBJ2-3; D is undetermined. The CDR3 sequence is 15 residues long. Germline loops: CDR1 SGHRS, CDR2 YFSETQ. V lost 4 bases and J 2 bases, leaving 14 bases between the germline ends. CDR3 coding DNA: TGCGCCAGCAGCCCGGTCGGCGGCTACACAGATACGCAGTATTTT. It yields the protein CASSPVGGYTDTQYF.

The chain recombines TRBV6-1 with TRBJ2-7; D is unclear. V gave up 7 bases and J gave up 0 bases, with 16 bases separating them. The length of the CDR3 is 15 residues. Looked up from germline, CDR1 is MNHNS and CDR2 is SASEGT. The CDR3 is CASKDNSVPSYEQYF. In DNA form, the CDR3 reads TGTGCCAGCAAAGACAACAGTGTCCCCTCCTACGAGCAGTACTTC.

The V and J genes are TRBV5-1 and TRBJ1-1; D not certain. This CDR3 contains 15 residues. Trimming stripped 0 bases from V and 0 bases from J, with 9 bases between. Germline values: CDR1 SGHRS, CDR2 YFSETQ. The CDR3 region has the DNA TGCGCCAGCAGCTTGGGGGCACCAATGAACACTGAAGCTTTCTTT. Encoded protein: CASSLGAPMNTEAFF.

In DNA, the CDR3 is TGTGCCAGTAGTGTCCAGGGGGCCACAGATACGCAGTATTTT. Translating gives CASSVQGATDTQYF. V gene TRBV19 combines with J gene TRBJ2-3, with 8 bases that match TRBD1. The germline V gene has CDR1 LNHDA and CDR2 SQIVND (reference sequence). Germline trimming cut 5 bases from V and 2 bases from J; bases unmatched to any gene: 3. The CDR3 is 14 residues long.

The chain links TRBV10-2 to TRBJ2-5, with D possibly TRBD2 on 6 matching bases. Trimming removed 6 bases at V and 7 bases at J, with 21 bases between. The CDR3 contains 15 residues. The germline gives CDR1 WSHSY, CDR2 SAAADI. The CDR3 DNA is TGCGCCAGCAGCGCCTGGGACTCGGCTAGGGGGACCCAGTACTTC. This sequence encodes CASSAWDSARGTQYF.

The chain employs TRBV2 and TRBJ2-1; 13 bases are a match to TRBD2. Germline V gene data show CDR1 as SNHLY and CDR2 as FYNNEI. The CDR3 contains 15 residues. The V and J ends lost 1 base and 15 bases, in that order; junction bases with no gene match: 9. The CDR3 here is CASSEGRLAGGFRFF. The CDR3 nucleotides read TGTGCCAGCAGTGAAGGTCGACTAGCGGGGGGATTTCGGTTCTTC. The entire variable domain, with the rest obtained from reference TRBV2 and TRBJ2-1, is as follows: EPEVTQTPSHQVTQMGQEVILRCVPISNHLYFYWYRQILGQKVEFLVSFYNNEISEKSEIFDDQFSVERPDGSNFTLKIRSTKLEDSAMYFCASSEGRLAGGFRFFGPGTRLTVL.

The CDR3 spells CASSLIGGDLSGNTIYF. Here the CDR3 DNA reads TGTGCCAGCAGCTTAATAGGGGGAGACCTTTCCGGAAACACCATATATTTT. The J gene is TRBJ1-3, the V gene TRBV7-8, with D possibly being TRBD1 (6 bases). The CDR3 runs to 17 residues. V lost 2 bases and J lost 4, with 18 bases in between. Germline V gives CDR1 SGHVS, CDR2 FQNEAQ. Full variable domain (missing parts from reference TRBV7-8 and TRBJ1-3): GAGVSQSPRYKVAKRGQDVALRCDPISGHVSLFWYQQALGQGPEFLTYFQNEAQLDKSGLPSDRFFAERPEGSVSTLKIQRTQQEDSAVYLCASSLIGGDLSGNTIYFGEGSWLTVV.

This clone showed up just once. This chain links TRBV6-5 with TRBJ1-1; 8 bases match TRBD1. The length of the CDR3 is 15 residues. Germline CDR1 MNHEY, CDR2 SVGAGI. Trimming cost V 2 bases and J 0 bases; bases outside gene matches: 2. CDR3 loop: CASSYTGQVNTEAFF. The CDR3 DNA is TGTGCCAGCAGTTACACGGGACAGGTGAACACTGAAGCTTTCTTT.

This chain joins TRBV30 and TRBJ1-2; 8 positions agree with TRBD1. CDR1 and CDR2 (germline): GTSNPN, SVGIG (reference sequence). This CDR3 has 14 residues. Trimming at V came to 1 base and at J to 4 bases, leaving 5 bases not matched to a gene. CDR3: CAWSGRGPLYGYTF. CDR3 coding DNA: TGTGCCTGGAGTGGCAGGGGGCCTCTCTATGGCTACACCTTC.

The chain couples TRBV5-1 to TRBJ1-1; D remains unclear. The CDR3 loop spans 15 amino acids. V was pared by 0 bases and J by 4 bases, with 13 bases between. Germline values: CDR1 SGHRS, CDR2 YFSETQ. CDR3 DNA sequence: TGCGCCAGCAGCTTGGGACGCAGTAGCAGCACTGAAGCTTTCTTT. Translating it yields CASSLGRSSSTEAFF. The full variable domain, its missing parts supplied by reference TRBV5-1 and TRBJ1-1, is KAGVTQTPRYLIKTRGQQVTLSCSPISGHRSVSWYQQTPGQGLQFLFEYFSETQRNKGNFPGRFSGRQFSNSRSEMNVSTLELGDSALYLCASSLGRSSSTEAFFGQGTRLTVV.

The chain has TRBV10-3 and TRBJ2-1; perhaps TRBD2 as D (6 bases). V was clipped by 6 bases and J by 0 bases, with 12 bases between them. The CDR3 sequence is 15 residues long. Germline V gives CDR1 ENHRY, CDR2 SYGVKD. CDR3 amino acids: CAISVLASSYNEQFF. Here the CDR3 DNA reads TGTGCCATCAGCGTCCTAGCGAGCTCCTACAATGAGCAGTTCTTC.

Concerning this clone itself: The same CDR3 also results from other DNA sequences found in this sample. V and J are TRBV5-1 and TRBJ1-2; D is perhaps TRBD1 (5 bases). CDR3 size: 15 residues. Germline CDR1 and CDR2: SGHRS and YFSETQ. Trimming cost V 3 bases and J 14 bases, with 26 bases left between them. The CDR3: CASSSTGTGVTIRTF. CDR3 nucleotide sequence: TGCGCCAGCAGCTCTACCGGGACGGGGGTCACCATAAGGACCTTC.

The rearrangement joins TRBV4-3 to TRBJ1-5; maybe TRBD1 (6 bases). Germline CDR1 reads LGHNA; CDR2 reads YSLEER. Trimming stripped 1 base from V and 1 base from J, with 8 bases between. This CDR3 has 15 amino acids. The CDR3 coding sequence is TGCGCCAGCAGCCAAGTCCAGGGGAGCAATCAGCCCCAGCATTTT. The encoded protein is CASSQVQGSNQPQHF.

The chain recombines TRBV5-4 with TRBJ2-5; TRBD2 matches 9 bases. The ends lost 2 bases at V and 4 bases at J; junction bases unmatched: 9. The CDR3 loop spans 16 amino acids. Germline assignment: CDR1 SGHNT and CDR2 YYREEE (reference sequence). The CDR3: CASSFGAGGPLETQYF. The CDR3 nucleotides read TGTGCCAGCAGCTTCGGGGCGGGAGGGCCATTAGAGACCCAGTACTTC.